This T cell receptor (beta chain) was recovered during a study of blood T cell repertoires in COVID-19. Germline assignment: CDR1 MNHEY and CDR2 SVGAGI. J was trimmed by 5 bases and V by 7 bases; bases with no gene match: 3. The CDR3 spans 13 residues. Here immunoSEQ multiplex PCR was the method, and the copy in TCRdb shows in-frame clones only, minus some. The sample yields under 250,000 clones, roughly 80% seen once. This TCR was recovered from a woman older than 75 with acute or convalescent COVID-19. Sequencing was carried out using peripheral blood. The genes are TRBV6-5 and TRBJ1-4, with 8 bases lining up with TRBD1. CDR3 amino acids: CASMRQGNEKLFF. The CDR3 nucleotides are TGTGCCAGCATGCGACAGGGGAATGAAAAACTGTTTTTT.